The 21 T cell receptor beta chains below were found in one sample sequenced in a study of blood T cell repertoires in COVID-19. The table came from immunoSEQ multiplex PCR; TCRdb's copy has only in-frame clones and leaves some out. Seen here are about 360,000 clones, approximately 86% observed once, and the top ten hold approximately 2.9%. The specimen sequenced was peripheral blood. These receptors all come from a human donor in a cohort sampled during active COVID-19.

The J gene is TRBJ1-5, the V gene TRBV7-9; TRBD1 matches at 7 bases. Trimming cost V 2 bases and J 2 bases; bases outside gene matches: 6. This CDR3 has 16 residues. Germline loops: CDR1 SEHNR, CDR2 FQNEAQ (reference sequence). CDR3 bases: TGTGCCAGCAGCTTATGGTCCGGGACAGGCAATCAGCCCCAGCATTTT. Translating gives CASSLWSGTGNQPQHF.

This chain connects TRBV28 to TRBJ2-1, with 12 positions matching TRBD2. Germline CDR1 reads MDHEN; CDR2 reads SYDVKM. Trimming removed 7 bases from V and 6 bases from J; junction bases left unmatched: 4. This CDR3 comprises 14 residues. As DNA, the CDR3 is TGTGCCAGCACTCTAGCGGGAGGGATCAATGAGCAGTTCTTC. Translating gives CASTLAGGINEQFF.

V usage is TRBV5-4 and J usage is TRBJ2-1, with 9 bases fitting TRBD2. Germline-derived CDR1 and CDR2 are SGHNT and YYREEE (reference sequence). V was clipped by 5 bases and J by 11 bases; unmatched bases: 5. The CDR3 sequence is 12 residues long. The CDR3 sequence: CASSIAGEKQFF. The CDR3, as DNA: TGTGCCAGCAGTATAGCGGGGGAGAAGCAGTTCTTC.

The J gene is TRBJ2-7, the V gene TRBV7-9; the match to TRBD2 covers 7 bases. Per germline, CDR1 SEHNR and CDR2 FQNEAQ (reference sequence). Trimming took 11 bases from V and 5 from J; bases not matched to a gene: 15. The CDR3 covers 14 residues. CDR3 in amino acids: CAETRGGSNHEQYF. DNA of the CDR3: TGTGCCGAGACGAGGGGCGGGAGCAACCACGAGCAGTACTTC.

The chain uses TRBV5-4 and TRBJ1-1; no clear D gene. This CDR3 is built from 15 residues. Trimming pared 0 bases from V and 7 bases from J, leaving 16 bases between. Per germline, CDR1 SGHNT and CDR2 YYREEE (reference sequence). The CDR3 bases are TGTGCCAGCAGCTTGGGGTCTGCTGGAGTCAGTGAAGCTTTCTTT. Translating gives CASSLGSAGVSEAFF.

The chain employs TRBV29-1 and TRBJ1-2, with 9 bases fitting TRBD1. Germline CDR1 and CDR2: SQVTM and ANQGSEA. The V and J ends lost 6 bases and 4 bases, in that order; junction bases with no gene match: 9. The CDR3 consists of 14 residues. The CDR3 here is CSVRTGTGTYGYTF. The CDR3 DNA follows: TGCAGCGTCCGAACCGGGACAGGGACCTATGGCTACACCTTC. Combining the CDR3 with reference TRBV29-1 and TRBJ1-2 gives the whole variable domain SAVISQKPSRDICQRGTSLTIQCQVDSQVTMMFWYRQQPGQSLTLIATANQGSEATYESGFVIDKFPISRPNLTFSTLTVSNMSPEDSSIYLCSVRTGTGTYGYTFGSGTRLTVV.

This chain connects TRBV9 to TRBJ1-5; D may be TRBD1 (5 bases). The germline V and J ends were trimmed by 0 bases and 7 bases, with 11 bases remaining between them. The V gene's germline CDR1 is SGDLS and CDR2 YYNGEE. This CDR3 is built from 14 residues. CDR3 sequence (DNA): TGTGCCAGCAGCGTAGACGGGGGGGGACAGCCCCAGCATTTT. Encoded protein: CASSVDGGGQPQHF.

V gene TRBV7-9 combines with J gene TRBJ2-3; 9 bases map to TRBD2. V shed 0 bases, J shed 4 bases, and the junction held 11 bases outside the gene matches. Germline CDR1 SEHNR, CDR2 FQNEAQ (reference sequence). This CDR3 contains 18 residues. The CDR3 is CASSLALAGGPTSDTQYF. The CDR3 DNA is TGTGCCAGCAGCTTAGCACTAGCGGGCGGCCCCACATCAGATACGCAGTATTTT.

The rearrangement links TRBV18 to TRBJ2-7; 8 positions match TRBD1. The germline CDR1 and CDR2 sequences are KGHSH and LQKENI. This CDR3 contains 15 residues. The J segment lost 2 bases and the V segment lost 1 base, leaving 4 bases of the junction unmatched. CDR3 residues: CASSPRQGSTYEQYF. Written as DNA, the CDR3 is TGTGCCAGCTCACCACGACAGGGGAGTACCTACGAGCAGTACTTC.

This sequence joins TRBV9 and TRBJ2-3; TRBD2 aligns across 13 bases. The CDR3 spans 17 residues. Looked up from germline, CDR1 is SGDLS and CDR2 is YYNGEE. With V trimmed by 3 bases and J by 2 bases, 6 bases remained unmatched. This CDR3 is CASSAGLAGFLTDTQYF. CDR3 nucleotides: TGTGCCAGCAGCGCGGGACTAGCGGGATTCCTCACAGATACGCAGTATTTT.

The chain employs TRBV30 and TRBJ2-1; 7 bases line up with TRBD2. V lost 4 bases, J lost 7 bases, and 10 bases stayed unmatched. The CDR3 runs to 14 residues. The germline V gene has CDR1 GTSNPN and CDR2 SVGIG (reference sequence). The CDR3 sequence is CAWKSVAGVNEQFF. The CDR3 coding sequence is TGTGCCTGGAAATCGGTAGCGGGCGTTAATGAGCAGTTCTTC.

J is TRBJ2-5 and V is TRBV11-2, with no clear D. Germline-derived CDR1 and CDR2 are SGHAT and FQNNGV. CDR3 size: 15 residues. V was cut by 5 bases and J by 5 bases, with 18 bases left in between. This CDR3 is CASSLRGVTGETQYF. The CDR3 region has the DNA TGTGCCAGCAGCCTCAGAGGAGTGACTGGGGAGACCCAGTACTTC.

CDR3 residues: CASSLTSSNEQFF. CDR3 DNA sequence: TGTGCCAGCAGTTTGACTAGCAGCAATGAGCAGTTCTTC. The V call is TRBV27, the J call TRBJ2-1, with 7 nucleotides matching TRBD2. J gave up 6 bases and V 3 bases, and 2 bases lay outside the gene matches. The CDR3 covers 13 residues. Germline lookup yields CDR1 MNHEY and CDR2 SMNVEV (reference sequence).

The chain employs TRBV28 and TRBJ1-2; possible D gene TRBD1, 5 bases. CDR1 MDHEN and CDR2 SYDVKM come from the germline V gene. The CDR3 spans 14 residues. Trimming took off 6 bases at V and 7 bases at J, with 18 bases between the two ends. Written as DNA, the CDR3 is TGTGCCAGCAGCCAAGGGGAGGTCATAAGTGGCTACACCTTC. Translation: CASSQGEVISGYTF.

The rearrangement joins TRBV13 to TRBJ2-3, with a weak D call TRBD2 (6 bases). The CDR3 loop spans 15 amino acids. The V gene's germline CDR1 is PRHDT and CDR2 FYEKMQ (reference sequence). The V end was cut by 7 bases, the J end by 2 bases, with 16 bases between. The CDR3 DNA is TGTGCCAGCATACTTACCGGGGGTATCACAGATACGCAGTATTTT. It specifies CASILTGGITDTQYF.

The DNA for the CDR3 is TGTGCCAGCAGCTTAAGGGGTGGCGGGACCCCAGATACGCAGTATTTT. Protein: CASSLRGGGTPDTQYF. The chain uses TRBV11-3 and TRBJ2-3; tentative D call: TRBD2 (6 bases). Trimming pared 2 bases from V and 4 bases from J, leaving 16 bases between. Germline CDR1 is SGHNT and CDR2 is YENEEA. This CDR3 comprises 16 residues. Combining the CDR3 with reference TRBV11-3 and TRBJ2-3 gives the whole variable domain EAGVVQSPRYKIIEKKQPVAFWCNPISGHNTLYWYLQNLGQGPELLIRYENEEAVDDSQLPKDRFSAERLKGVDSTLKIQPAELGDSAVYLCASSLRGGGTPDTQYFGPGTRLTVL.

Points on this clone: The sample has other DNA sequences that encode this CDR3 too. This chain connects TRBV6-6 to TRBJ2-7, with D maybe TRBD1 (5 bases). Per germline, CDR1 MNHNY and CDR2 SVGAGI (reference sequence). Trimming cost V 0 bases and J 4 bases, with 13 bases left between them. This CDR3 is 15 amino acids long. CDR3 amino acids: CASSYSVQGPYEQYF. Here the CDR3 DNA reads TGTGCCAGCAGTTACTCCGTGCAGGGCCCATACGAGCAGTACTTC.

CDR3 loop: CASSALTGVSYNEQFF. The CDR3 DNA follows: TGTGCCAGCAGCGCCCTGACAGGGGTTTCCTACAATGAGCAGTTCTTC. The V gene is TRBV9, the J gene TRBJ2-1, with TRBD1 matching over 8 bases. This CDR3 spans 16 amino acids. Per germline, CDR1 SGDLS and CDR2 YYNGEE. V lost 3 bases and J lost 1; bases outside the gene matches: 6. Filled out from reference TRBV9 and TRBJ2-1, the complete variable domain reads DSGVTQTPKHLITATGQRVTLRCSPRSGDLSVYWYQQSLDQGLQFLIQYYNGEERAKGNILERFSAQQFPDLHSELNLSSLELGDSALYFCASSALTGVSYNEQFFGPGTRLTVL.

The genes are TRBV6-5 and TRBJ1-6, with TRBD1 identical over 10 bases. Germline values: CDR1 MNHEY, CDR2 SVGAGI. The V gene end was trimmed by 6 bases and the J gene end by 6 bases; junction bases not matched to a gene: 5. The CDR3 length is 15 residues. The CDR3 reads CASRGQGSRNSPLHF. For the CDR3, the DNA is TGTGCCAGCAGGGGACAGGGGAGCCGTAATTCACCCCTCCACTTT.

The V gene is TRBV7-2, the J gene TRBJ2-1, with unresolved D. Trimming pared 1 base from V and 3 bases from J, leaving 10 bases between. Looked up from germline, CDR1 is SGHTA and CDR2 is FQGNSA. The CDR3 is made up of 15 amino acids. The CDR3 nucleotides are TGTGCCAGCAGCTTAGAAAGCGAGATCTACAATGAGCAGTTCTTC. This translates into CASSLESEIYNEQFF.

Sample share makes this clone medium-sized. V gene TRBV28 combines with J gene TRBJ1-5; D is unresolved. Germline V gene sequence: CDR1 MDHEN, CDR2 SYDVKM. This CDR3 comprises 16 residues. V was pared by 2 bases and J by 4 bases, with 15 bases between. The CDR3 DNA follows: TGTGCCAGCAGTTTACAGTCTGATGGCAAAAATCAGCCCCAGCATTTT. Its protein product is CASSLQSDGKNQPQHF.